The 26 T cell receptor beta chains in this list originate from one sample, sequenced in a study of cytomegalovirus exposure and HLA in healthy donors. 13 Jbeta primers and 60 Vbeta primers were used for the PCR. Sequencing used immunoSEQ multiplex PCR; TCRdb keeps in-frame clones, though not all of them. The profile covers 170,000 or so clones, with roughly 85% appearing a single time and roughly 0.64% taken by the ten largest. The specimen sequenced was PBMCs. The receptors were sampled from a woman aged 40 to 49 in good health and CMV-seronegative.

The rearrangement links TRBV29-1 to TRBJ2-7; 7 bases agree with TRBD1. This CDR3 has 12 residues. Germline values: CDR1 SQVTM, CDR2 ANQGSEA. V gave up 7 bases and J gave up 2 bases; unmatched junction bases: 5. CDR3 coding DNA: TGCAGCGCGACGGGGACAGCCTACGAGCAGTACTTC. Translation: CSATGTAYEQYF.

J is TRBJ2-1 and V is TRBV19; TRBD1 matches at 9 bases. Germline assignment: CDR1 LNHDA and CDR2 SQIVND (reference sequence). CDR3 length: 15 amino acids. V lost 0 bases, J lost 8 bases, and 5 bases stayed unmatched. CDR3 sequence reads: CASSIEGTGYHEQFF. Here the CDR3 DNA reads TGTGCCAGTAGTATAGAAGGGACAGGGTACCATGAGCAGTTCTTC.

A single count supports this clone. The rearrangement joins TRBV9 to TRBJ2-3; 10 bases align to TRBD2. The CDR3 spans 16 residues. J lost 4 bases, V lost 0 bases, and 5 bases had no gene match. Germline CDR1 SGDLS, CDR2 YYNGEE. The CDR3 DNA follows: TGTGCCAGCAGCGTAGCTTCTAGCGGGAGTTCAGATACGCAGTATTTT. This gives the protein CASSVASSGSSDTQYF.

This chain connects TRBV18 to TRBJ2-7; a possible D gene is TRBD1 (5 bases). CDR3 length: 14 residues. V shed 2 bases and J shed 9 bases, with 17 bases lying between them. The V gene's germline CDR1 is KGHSH and CDR2 LQKENI. The CDR3 DNA sequence: TGTGCCAGCTCACCAGGCGCAGGGTTGACTGGGCAGTACTTC. Translated: CASSPGAGLTGQYF. Full variable domain (missing parts from reference TRBV18 and TRBJ2-7): NAGVMQNPRHLVRRRGQEARLRCSPMKGHSHVYWYRQLPEEGLKFMVYLQKENIIDESGMPKERFSAEFPKEGPSILRIQQVVRGDSAAYFCASSPGAGLTGQYFGPGTRLTVT.

This chain links TRBV19 with TRBJ2-3; no clear D gene. This CDR3 region has 13 residues. CDR1 LNHDA and CDR2 SQIVND come from the germline V gene (reference sequence). Trimming left V 8 bases short and J 0 bases short, with 9 bases between. CDR3 loop: CASGGTSTDTQYF. CDR3 in DNA: TGTGCCAGTGGCGGAACTAGCACAGATACGCAGTATTTT.

This clone was counted once. The V and J genes are TRBV11-1 and TRBJ1-3; no clear D gene. The CDR3 consists of 14 residues. V lost 3 bases to trimming and J lost 1 base, with 7 bases between them. CDR1 SGHAT and CDR2 FQDESV come from the germline V gene (reference sequence). CDR3 DNA: TGTGCCAGCAGCTTCTTCGGTTCTGGAAACACCATATATTTT. Protein: CASSFFGSGNTIYF.

The chain recombines TRBV2 with TRBJ1-2; D perhaps matches TRBD1 (6 bases). Germline V gene lookup returns CDR1 SNHLY and CDR2 FYNNEI. CDR3 size: 14 residues. Trimming stripped 7 bases from V and 7 bases from J, with 19 bases between. CDR3: CASKVGSGAIGYTF. The CDR3 DNA is TGTGCCAGCAAGGTGGGCTCAGGGGCAATTGGCTACACCTTC.

The chain carries TRBV7-2 and TRBJ2-5; 9 positions agree with TRBD2. CDR3 length: 16 residues. Germline loops: CDR1 SGHTA, CDR2 FQGNSA. V lost 1 base and J lost 5; bases outside the gene matches: 8. CDR3 in DNA: TGTGCCAGCAGCTTAGAGTGGTGGACTAGCGTCGAGACCCAGTACTTC. This sequence encodes CASSLEWWTSVETQYF.

The genes are TRBV7-2 and TRBJ2-2, with D hard to call. Germline CDR1 is SGHTA and CDR2 is FQGNSA. The V and J ends lost 3 bases and 5 bases respectively, with 10 bases between them. The CDR3 has 14 residues. CDR3 DNA sequence: TGTGCCAGCAGCTTCCAGCAGAGGACCGGGGAGCTGTTTTTT. It specifies CASSFQQRTGELFF. The variable domain in full, completed from reference TRBV7-2 and TRBJ2-2, reads GAGVSQSPSNKVTEKGKDVELRCDPISGHTALYWYRQSLGQGLEFLIYFQGNSAPDKSGLPSDRFSAERTGGSVSTLTIQRTQQEDSAVYLCASSFQQRTGELFFGEGSRLTVL.

The DNA for the CDR3 is TGTGCCAGCAGCTTAAACACCATGGCGGTGGGAAACACCATATATTTT. Translating it yields CASSLNTMAVGNTIYF. The rearrangement joins TRBV7-6 to TRBJ1-3; D gene unclear. The CDR3 covers 16 residues. Germline V gene sequence: CDR1 SGHVS, CDR2 FNYEAQ. Trimming took off 2 bases at V and 4 bases at J, with 15 bases between the two ends.

Note on this clone: Within the sample, other DNA sequences also encode this same CDR3. The chain uses TRBV7-9 and TRBJ2-7, with TRBD2 identical over 7 bases. CDR3 length: 16 residues. J lost 6 bases, V lost 6 bases, and 17 bases had no gene match. Germline V gives CDR1 SEHNR, CDR2 FQNEAQ (reference sequence). CDR3: CASSPPEGGPAGEQYF. The CDR3 region has the DNA TGTGCCAGCAGTCCCCCGGAGGGAGGGCCAGCCGGCGAGCAGTACTTC.

This rearrangement joins TRBV7-6 to TRBJ2-5; the match to TRBD2 covers 9 bases. Germline V gene lookup returns CDR1 SGHVS and CDR2 FNYEAQ. The length of the CDR3 is 15 residues. J was trimmed by 5 bases and V by 6 bases; bases with no gene match: 10. The DNA of the CDR3 is TGTGCCAGCAGTAGCCGGGCGGGAGGGGCCGAGACCCAGTACTTC. The encoded protein is CASSSRAGGAETQYF.

The rearrangement links TRBV9 to TRBJ2-1; 8 bases fit TRBD2. V trimming: 1 base; J trimming: 0 bases; junction bases outside the gene matches: 3. This CDR3 region has 16 residues. From germline, CDR1 is SGDLS and CDR2 YYNGEE. As DNA, the CDR3 is TGTGCCAGCAGCGTATCGGGGACTAGCTCCTACAATGAGCAGTTCTTC. Protein: CASSVSGTSSYNEQFF. Combining the CDR3 with reference TRBV9 and TRBJ2-1 gives the whole variable domain DSGVTQTPKHLITATGQRVTLRCSPRSGDLSVYWYQQSLDQGLQFLIQYYNGEERAKGNILERFSAQQFPDLHSELNLSSLELGDSALYFCASSVSGTSSYNEQFFGPGTRLTVL.

The chain recombines TRBV5-1 with TRBJ2-5; TRBD2 agrees at 14 bases. The DNA end favors TRBJ2-7, so the J call may be wrong. The length of the CDR3 is 17 residues. Germline assignment: CDR1 SGHRS and CDR2 YFSETQ. CDR3 in DNA: TGCGCCAGCAGCCTAGGGACTAGCGGGAGCCATACCTACGAGCAGTACTTC. It translates to CASSLGTSGSHTYEQYF.

V usage is TRBV5-6 and J usage is TRBJ2-1, with 10 bases aligning to TRBD1. The germline V gene encodes CDR1 SGHDT and CDR2 YYEEEE. V gave up 0 bases and J gave up 7 bases; unmatched junction bases: 4. This CDR3 comprises 15 residues. CDR3 DNA: TGTGCCAGCAGCTTGGCCGGGACAGGGGTGAATGAGCAGTTCTTC. It translates to CASSLAGTGVNEQFF.

In this sample, this clone turned up a few times. The chain is built from TRBV30 and TRBJ2-5, with 8 nucleotides matching TRBD2. The CDR3 extends over 15 amino acids. Germline CDR1 is GTSNPN and CDR2 is SVGIG (reference sequence). J gave up 1 base and V 0 bases, and 4 bases lay outside the gene matches. CDR3 DNA sequence: TGTGCCTGGAGTGTTCAGCGGGGGCCCCAAGAGACCCAGTACTTC. Translating it yields CAWSVQRGPQETQYF.

V usage is TRBV30 and J usage is TRBJ1-2; TRBD1 matches 8 bases. The germline V gene encodes CDR1 GTSNPN and CDR2 SVGIG (reference sequence). This CDR3 region has 19 residues. Losses at the gene ends were 2 bases for V and 3 bases for J; bases not matched to a gene: 20. CDR3 bases: TGTGCCTGGAGTCCCTTTTATCGGGACAGGCGTCAAGTGTACTATGGCTACACCTTC. Protein: CAWSPFYRDRRQVYYGYTF.

The genes are TRBV25-1 and TRBJ1-4; 7 nucleotides line up with TRBD1. The V segment lost 7 bases and the J segment 5 bases; nucleotides outside the gene matches: 7. Germline CDR1 is MGHDK and CDR2 is SYGVNS. The CDR3 has 14 amino acids. CDR3 loop: CASTKTGLNEKLFF. Written as DNA, the CDR3 is TGTGCCAGCACCAAGACAGGGCTGAATGAAAAACTGTTTTTT.

This clone was detected only once. The genes are TRBV4-2 and TRBJ1-5, with 8 bases that match TRBD1. The CDR3 is 18 residues long. J gave up 3 bases and V 0 bases, and 10 bases lay outside the gene matches. Germline V CDR1 and CDR2: LGHNA, YNFKEQ. Here the CDR3 DNA reads TGTGCCAGCAGCCAAGAGAGCGCGACAGGGGCGAACAATCAGCCCCAGCATTTT. It is translated as CASSQESATGANNQPQHF.

This clone appeared a few times. This chain joins TRBV5-5 and TRBJ2-7, with 12 bases aligning to TRBD1. V was pared by 5 bases and J by 4 bases, with 4 bases of the junction left unmatched. CDR3 length: 14 amino acids. Germline V gives CDR1 SGHKS, CDR2 YYEKEE (reference sequence). The CDR3 is CASSWDRGRYEQYF. For the CDR3, the DNA is TGTGCCAGCAGTTGGGACAGGGGGCGATACGAGCAGTACTTC.

The table lists this clone with a count of one. This chain joins TRBV6-7 and TRBJ1-1, with D hard to call. TRBV6-7 is annotated as an ORF whose role is uncertain. This CDR3 spans 14 amino acids. V lost 0 bases and J 1 base, leaving 6 bases between the germline ends. CDR3 protein: CASSYSEGNTEAFF. The CDR3 region has the DNA TGTGCCAGCAGTTACTCGGAGGGGAACACTGAAGCTTTCTTT.

The chain uses TRBV28 and TRBJ1-5, with a tentative D call TRBD1 (6 bases). CDR3 length: 14 residues. V was pared by 6 bases and J by 7 bases, with 16 bases between. Per the germline V gene, CDR1 is MDHEN and CDR2 is SYDVKM. This chain's CDR3 is CASSSTGPRQPQHF. CDR3 DNA: TGTGCCAGCAGCTCTACAGGGCCCCGGCAGCCCCAGCATTTT.

This sequence joins TRBV28 and TRBJ2-1; TRBD1 agrees at 11 bases. The CDR3 contains 18 residues. V dropped 2 bases and J dropped 4; count of bases not matched to a gene: 10. Germline values: CDR1 MDHEN, CDR2 SYDVKM. The DNA for the CDR3 is TGTGCCAGCAGTTTAAGGGGCTCCGGGACAGGGGGTTACAATGAGCAGTTCTTC. This translates into CASSLRGSGTGGYNEQFF.

The chain is built from TRBV27 and TRBJ2-1; TRBD2 aligns across 13 bases. The V segment lost 5 bases and the J segment 5 bases; nucleotides outside the gene matches: 15. Per germline, CDR1 MNHEY and CDR2 SMNVEV (reference sequence). The CDR3 covers 19 residues. CDR3 DNA: TGTGCCAGCAGTCCCCCCCCGGGACTAGCGGGGACTGGGGACAATGAGCAGTTCTTC. This gives the protein CASSPPPGLAGTGDNEQFF.

The chain joins TRBV15 to TRBJ2-5; D remains unclear. Trimming cost V 0 bases and J 4 bases, with 12 bases left between them. The CDR3 sequence is 15 residues long. Germline V gives CDR1 LNHNV, CDR2 YYDKDF (reference sequence). The CDR3 bases are TGTGCCACCAGCAGAGATGCCTCCAGGCGAGAGACCCAGTACTTC. It specifies CATSRDASRRETQYF.

This clone was detected a few times. The chain has TRBV6-1 and TRBJ1-1, with D uncertain. There are 12 residues in the CDR3. V was trimmed by 7 bases and J by 5 bases, leaving 11 bases between them. Germline V lookup: CDR1 MNHNS, CDR2 SASEGT. The CDR3 nucleotides are TGTGCCAGCACTAGGTGGGTAACTGAAGCTTTCTTT. Amino acids: CASTRWVTEAFF.